The clone carrying this T cell receptor beta chain came up a few times. Its matching antigen is unknown. This entry belongs to a study of cytomegalovirus exposure and HLA in healthy donors. The PCR made use of 60 Vbeta and 13 Jbeta primers. The data were produced by immunoSEQ multiplex PCR, yet TCRdb's version contains in-frame clones alone and is incomplete. The sample contains around 90,000 clones, approximately 86% of which appear only once. Study-wide points: Presence/absence analyses assumed roughly uniform sequencing depth across donors.

This CDR3 is built from 15 residues. Germline V gene data show CDR1 as SNHLY and CDR2 as FYNNEI. With V trimmed by 4 bases and J by 7 bases, 10 bases remained unmatched. The sequencing input was PBMCs. J is TRBJ2-3 and V is TRBV2; 8 positions match TRBD1. This clonotype was sampled from a man aged 30 to 39 in good health and CMV-seropositive. The CDR3 spells CASSADRAGVNTQYF. Here the CDR3 DNA reads TGTGCCAGCAGTGCGGACAGGGCCGGGGTAAATACGCAGTATTTT.